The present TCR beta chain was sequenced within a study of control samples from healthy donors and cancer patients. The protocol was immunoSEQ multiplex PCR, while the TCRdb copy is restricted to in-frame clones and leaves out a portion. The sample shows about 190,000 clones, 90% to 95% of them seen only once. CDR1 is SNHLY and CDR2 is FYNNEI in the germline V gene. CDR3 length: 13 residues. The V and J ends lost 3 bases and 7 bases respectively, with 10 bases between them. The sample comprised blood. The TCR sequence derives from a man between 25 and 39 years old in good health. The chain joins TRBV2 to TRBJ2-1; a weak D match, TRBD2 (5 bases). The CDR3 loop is CASSEGAKNEQFF. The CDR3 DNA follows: TGTGCCAGCAGTGAGGGAGCGAAAAATGAGCAGTTCTTC.